This T cell receptor beta chain was profiled in a study of Ad26.COV2.S vaccination and SARS-CoV-2 variants. The overall study: Vaccine-arm donor from the placebo-controlled COV1001 Ad26.COV2.S trial. Doses of Ad26.COV2.S were injected into muscle once or twice, 56 days apart.

Overall study results and limits: Vaccinated and placebo-treated recipients had similar non-spike TCR breadth.

Noted treatment: some 20 received Ad26.COV2.S at low or high dose, single or two shots; roughly five received placebo; per-sample allocation not given. Sampling was done on day 63 after the first vaccine or placebo injection. An Ad26 vector that expressed Wuhan-strain SARS-CoV-2 spike constituted the vaccine. Measured with immunoSEQ multiplex PCR; TCRdb has only the in-frame clones, and not every one. The sample lists around 450,000 clones; approximately 90% were seen once. V shed 9 bases and J shed 2 bases, with 10 bases lying between them. The germline CDR1 and CDR2 sequences are KGHDR and SFDVKD. The CDR3 spans 13 residues. As for this clone: What it binds is unknown.

The starting material was peripheral blood, obtained in a trial of Ad26.COV2.S vaccine versus placebo. The chain carries TRBV24-1 and TRBJ2-1, with a possible D match to TRBD1 (6 bases). The sequence derives from a person aged 18-60 years who received the Ad26.COV2.S COVID-19 vaccine or a placebo. The CDR3 sequence is CATGTSPYNEQFF. CDR3 nucleotide sequence: TGTGCCACCGGGACAAGCCCCTACAATGAGCAGTTCTTC.